The rows below give T cell receptor beta chains drawn from one sample of a study of post-analysis software for immune sequencing data. MiXCR, applied by TCRdb to the PCR reads, yields one record per CDR3 protein. Of 700,000 to 800,000 distinct CDR3 sequences listed, just under 30% are singletons. Sequencing was done on a sample of blood. All receptors come from a girl between 10 and 17 years old with multiple sclerosis. CDR3s include the opening cysteine and the closing phenylalanine or tryptophan. D genes are given only for firm matches. Size values are once, few and many counts, or a class for expanded clones, and some rows have none.

v_call	j_call	clone_size	d_call	cdr3_nt	cdr3_aa
TRBV28	TRBJ2-1	-	TRBD2	TGTGCCGGCAGACCGGGGGGTAGCGGGAGGAATGAGCAGTTCTTC	CAGRPGGSGRNEQFF
TRBV5-1	TRBJ2-5	-	-	TGCGCCAGCAGCTTACCCCACGGGGAGACCCAGTACTTC	CASSLPHGETQYF
TRBV10-3	TRBJ2-5	few	TRBD1	TGTGCCATCAGTGAGGACAGGGGGCGTGAGACCCAGTACTTC	CAISEDRGRETQYF
TRBV20-1	TRBJ2-3	-	-	TGCAGTGCTAGAGATCTAGAGCGGTCCCGTACGCAGTATTTT	CSARDLERSRTQYF
TRBV20-1	TRBJ2-7	-	TRBD2	TGCAGTGCTAGAGATAGCGGGGGGGGCCACGAGCAGTACTTC	CSARDSGGGHEQYF
TRBV5-1	TRBJ2-3	-	-	TGCGCCAGCAGCTTGGGGGCTAGGGTAGGGACAGATACGCAGTATTTT	CASSLGARVGTDTQYF
TRBV20-1	TRBJ2-5	few	-	TGCAGTGCTAGAGATGGGCAGTTAGAGACCCAGTACTTC	CSARDGQLETQYF
TRBV25-1	TRBJ1-2	-	-	TGTGCCAGCAGTACCCGGGTTTATGGCTACACCTTC	CASSTRVYGYTF
TRBV29-1	TRBJ1-6	few	-	TGCAGCGTTGGGAGCGCGAATTCACCCCTCCACTTT	CSVGSANSPLHF
TRBV3-1	TRBJ2-1	-	-	TGTGCCAGCAGCCAGGTCCTTTACAATGAGCAGTTCTTC	CASSQVLYNEQFF
TRBV5-1	TRBJ2-1	few	TRBD2	TGCGCCAGCTCAGCCACCAGCGGGAGCTCCTACAATGAGCAGTTCTTC	CASSATSGSSYNEQFF
TRBV7-2	TRBJ2-5	many	TRBD2	TGTGCCAGCAGCCTATGGGATAGCGGGGGGCGAGAGACCCAGTACTTC	CASSLWDSGGRETQYF
TRBV18	TRBJ2-7	-	-	TGTGCCAGCTCCCACGAGGAGGGCTACTCCTACGAGCAGTACTTC	CASSHEEGYSYEQYF
TRBV20-1	TRBJ2-7	-	-	TGCAGTGCTAGAGATGGGGAGTCCTACGAGCAGTACTTC	CSARDGESYEQYF
TRBV5-6	TRBJ1-1	-	-	TGTGCCAGCAGCTTATGGGGACGGCACACTGAAGCTTTCTTT	CASSLWGRHTEAFF
TRBV5-1	TRBJ1-2	-	-	TGCGCCAGCAGCTTGACCACTCCGTACAACTATGGCTACACCTTC	CASSLTTPYNYGYTF
TRBV24-1	TRBJ1-1	-	-	TGTGCCACCAGTGATCCTGTTGGCACTGAAGCTTTCTTT	CATSDPVGTEAFF
TRBV6-2/TRBV6-3	TRBJ1-5	-	-	TGTGCCAGCAGTTACGATGGGGGCAATCAGCCCCAGCATTTT	CASSYDGGNQPQHF
TRBV7-2	TRBJ1-2	-	-	TGTGCCAGCAGCCCCTTGTTGGGCGGCTACACCTTC	CASSPLLGGYTF
TRBV2	TRBJ2-1	few	-	TGTGCCAGCAGTGAAGCGCTTGGGACTTCGAAACAGTTCTTC	CASSEALGTSKQFF
TRBV12-3/TRBV12-4	TRBJ2-1	-	TRBD1	TGTGCCAGCACTCACCAAAATATGGTACAGGGGGACAATGAGCAGTTCTTC	CASTHQNMVQGDNEQFF
TRBV28	TRBJ2-1	few	TRBD2	TGTGCCAGCAGTGCCGTAGCGGGTACCTACAATGAGCAGTTCTTC	CASSAVAGTYNEQFF
TRBV4-3	TRBJ2-1	-	-	TGCGCCAGCAGCGTATTCTCGAGGGCTGGTGAGCAGTTCTTC	CASSVFSRAGEQFF
TRBV7-9	TRBJ2-5	-	-	TGTGCCAGCAGCTTGGGGGCAGGGGCGGACCAAGAGACCCAGTACTTC	CASSLGAGADQETQYF
TRBV24-1	TRBJ2-3	few	TRBD1	TGTGCCACCGGGGACAGGGGTAGCACAGATACGCAGTATTTT	CATGDRGSTDTQYF
TRBV7-2	TRBJ1-2	few	-	TGTGCCAGCAGCTTAGGGAGTGGTTTGGGTTCGAACTATGGCTACACCTTC	CASSLGSGLGSNYGYTF
TRBV12-3/TRBV12-4	TRBJ2-7	-	-	TGTGTCAGCAGTTTGGTAAGCAATGAGCAGTACTTC	CVSSLVSNEQYF
TRBV6-5	TRBJ2-1	-	TRBD2	TGTGCCAGCAGTCCACAGACTAGCGGGACCGGTGAGCAGTTCTTC	CASSPQTSGTGEQFF
TRBV29-1	TRBJ2-5	-	-	TGCAGCGTCATAGCGGACCCACCCCACAATGAGCAGTACTTC	CSVIADPPHNEQYF
TRBV11-2	TRBJ2-7	few	TRBD2	TGTGCCAGCAGGCTAGCGGGAAACAATGAGCAGTACTTC	CASRLAGNNEQYF
TRBV24-1	TRBJ1-5	-	-	TGTGCCACCAGTGATAGCAATCAGCCCCAGCATTTT	CATSDSNQPQHF
TRBV15	TRBJ2-3	-	-	TGTGCCACCAGCTCCCCCGAGGCAGGGGGGGCAGATACGCAGTATTTT	CATSSPEAGGADTQYF
TRBV28	TRBJ2-1	few	-	TGTGCCAGCAGACTTATGGCTGGGATAGGAGTTGCTGAGCAGTTCTTC	CASRLMAGIGVAEQFF
TRBV20-1	TRBJ2-3	-	-	TGCAGTGCTAGAGGTCGGGGGCAGGCCAGAGATACGCAGTATTTT	CSARGRGQARDTQYF
TRBV27	TRBJ1-6	-	-	TGTGCCAGCTCCATCGGGGTCTCGGGTCTCCTCCACTTT	CASSIGVSGLLHF
TRBV20-1	TRBJ1-2	-	-	TGCAGTGCTAGAACTCAGAGAGTGGCGGAGGGCTACACCTTC	CSARTQRVAEGYTF
TRBV7-9	TRBJ2-7	few	-	TGTGCCAGCAGCCGATTCGGGTCCTCCTACGAGCAGTACTTC	CASSRFGSSYEQYF
TRBV27	TRBJ2-1	-	-	TGTGCCAGCAGTGACGGGACCGAGGAGCAGTTCTTC	CASSDGTEEQFF
TRBV7-2	TRBJ2-6	-	-	TGTGCCAGCAGCCCCTCTTTTGTGGCCAACGTCCGGACTTTC	CASSPSFVANVRTF
TRBV3-1	TRBJ1-5	few	TRBD1	TGTGCCAGCAGCCAAGAACCAGGGGGCCTTCAGCATTTT	CASSQEPGGLQHF
TRBV5-1	TRBJ2-5	-	-	TGCGCCAGCAGCTTGCTTGGGTTTCAAGAGACCCAGTACTTC	CASSLLGFQETQYF